This T cell receptor beta chain was identified in a study of cytomegalovirus exposure and HLA in healthy donors (dated by TCRdb to between 2016 and 2019). Concerning the study at large: The roughly 650 repertoires of the first cohort and the roughly 120 validation repertoires were produced on the same platform, according to a later analysis. The study was designed to test whether signatures of past pathogen exposure could be identified by cataloging public T cell receptors. A separate validation cohort of over a hundred different subjects was used in addition to the roughly 700-subject first cohort. To predict cytomegalovirus infection status, the study brought together high-throughput TCR immunosequencing, statistical association of individual TCRs with disease status, and machine learning. The study at large found these results: While some public TCRs were present in many individuals, most TCR sequences turned up only very rarely across donors. A later analysis found that TCRs clustered in the first cohort also tended to co-occur in the 95 to 150 validation repertoires, with more than 90% of cluster scores above 0. In the study, around 150 TCR beta chains were listed as associated with cytomegalovirus. According to the authors, the approach could potentially be generalized to other disease states and immunological phenotypes. A few of the identified cytomegalovirus-associated TCR beta chains were confirmed in vitro to be specific for cytomegalovirus antigens. The classifier was reported to diagnose cytomegalovirus status with high specificity and sensitivity in both the original cohort and the validation cohort. A later analysis had no HLA typing for the validation cohort, so co-occurrence there was scored across all 120 or so repertoires.

A note on this clone: Its cognate antigen has yet to be identified. No much larger clonotype is one base removed from it; base qualities were not supplied.

Donors formed part of the validation cohort, which comprised 120 subjects and was distinct from the first cohort of fewer than 750 subjects. Library creation used the immunoSEQ multiplex PCR assay. Per the original workflow: A statistical classification framework was built to diagnose cytomegalovirus status from the catalog of TCR beta chain sequences. Here the immuneACCESS table is served through TCRdb, limited to in-frame sequences with V and J called. Missing clones are a known gap in these copies; in checked studies unresolved V genes cover under half, and the rest lacks a known reason. V, J and clone size are taken as reported in that table, and D and trimming were inferred from the DNA itself. For this sample there are 150,000 to 250,000 clones; 80% to 90% appear just once. The top ten clonotypes cover 1% to 1.5% of the sample. Based on the germline V gene, the CDR1 and CDR2 sequences are SGHNT and YENEEA. The CDR3 spans 17 residues, from the cysteine through the phenylalanine. Of the read, only the CDR3 DNA is kept; its 51 bases are in frame from base 1. The junction shows trimming of 3 bases on V and 2 bases on J, and the gene matches do not reach 11 bases of it.

Recombination connected TRBV11-3 to TRBJ2-7; TRBD1 aligns with 9 central bases. The clonotype originates from a woman in her twenties or thirties in good health and CMV-seronegative. Material for sequencing was PBMCs. The CDR3 reads as follows: CASSFSHGDRVPYEQYF. The DNA is TGTGCCAGCAGCTTCTCCCACGGGGACAGGGTCCCCTACGAGCAGTACTTC. The entire variable domain, with the stretches around the CDR3 drawn from the reference TRBV11-3 and TRBJ2-7 proteins, is EAGVVQSPRYKIIEKKQPVAFWCNPISGHNTLYWYLQNLGQGPELLIRYENEEAVDDSQLPKDRFSAERLKGVDSTLKIQPAELGDSAVYLCASSFSHGDRVPYEQYFGPGTRLTVT.